This T cell receptor beta chain is from a study of shared clonotypes between healthy human individuals. Study as a whole: Serving as donors were a couple of women and a few men, whose ages spanned 18 to 49. Used for every donor were three CD4 naive, three CD4 memory, two CD8 naive and one CD8 memory plate. Broader study findings: Large sequencing depth failed to make sorted-subset sequencing complete, rarefaction showed. Generation of non-shared clonotypes was less probable than generation of clonotypes shared by all four donors.

This CDR3 is built from 11 residues. The V and J ends lost 5 bases and 8 bases respectively, with 9 bases between them. Germline loops: CDR1 MNHEY, CDR2 SVGAGI. For this clone: The antigen is undetermined.

Data came from immunoSEQ multiplex PCR; TCRdb stores just in-frame clones and leaves some out. The sample shows some 2,000,000 clones, roughly 94% of them seen only once. J is TRBJ1-1 and V is TRBV6-5; D not certain. Material for sequencing was naive CD4+ T cells sorted from blood. Subset in this sample: CD45RA+ positively selected. This receptor was taken from a man between 18 and 29 years old in good health. CDR3 nucleotides: TGTGCCAGCAGTGGGAAAGGGGAAGCTTTCTTT. Its protein product is CASSGKGEAFF.